The clone carrying this TCR beta chain appeared once. TCRdb keeps only in-frame clones here, not all; method: immunoSEQ multiplex PCR. The table lists about 210,000 clones, about 80% of them singletons, with roughly 6.4% in the top ten. The data were taken from a study of blood T cell repertoires in COVID-19. Study-level background: There were acute and convalescent COVID-19 samples, and they came from the United States, Italy and Spain. In each case, the material was cDNA or gDNA derived from T cells, B-cell-depleted T cells, or PBMCs.

CDR1 SGHRS and CDR2 YFSETQ come from the germline V gene. CDR3 length: 14 residues. V was clipped by 1 base and J by 3 bases, with 10 bases between them. This clonotype was sampled from a man aged 55-75 years with acute or convalescent COVID-19. The chain joins TRBV5-1 to TRBJ2-5, with D unresolved. The sequenced sample consisted of peripheral blood. The CDR3: CASSLMQVEETQYF. As DNA, the CDR3 is TGCGCCAGCAGCTTGATGCAGGTCGAAGAGACCCAGTACTTC.